This T cell receptor beta chain was sequenced in a study of CD8 T cells in ankylosing spondylitis (dated by TCRdb to the late 2010s). Notes on the research overall: To find TCR variants linked to disease, the study profiled T cell receptor beta repertoires in ankylosing spondylitis patients and healthy donors. In total, the full study cohort was made up of roughly 100 healthy donors and about two dozen ankylosing spondylitis patients. Peripheral blood samples were taken, and synovial fluid was additionally collected from ankylosing spondylitis patients. The study at large found these results: Some TCR beta motif variants had previously been reported in synovial fluid and blood of reactive arthritis patients, which suggested common disease-initiation mechanisms. The disease-linked clones were reported to be significantly enriched in matched synovial fluid samples from ankylosing spondylitis patients. A CD8+ phenotype was shown by the disease-linked clones, which were found at relatively low frequencies in peripheral blood. A TCR beta motif made up of under ten highly homologous amino acid variants appeared to be characteristic of blood from ankylosing spondylitis patients.

Remarks on this clonotype: Its recognized antigen is unknown. No base quality information exists; no much larger clone differs at one position.

Sequencing was carried out with an Illumina HiSeq 2500. Quantitative 5'-RACE with molecular barcodes was used to prepare TCR beta libraries. On the study's bioinformatics: A new computational method based on a probabilistic model of VDJ rearrangement was used to identify disease-linked TCR variants. The public reads were quality trimmed at Q25 with fastp and then assembled into clones with MiXCR by TCRdb, keeping productive beta chains. CDR3 protein duplicates are merged, each entry listing the most common genes and DNA. These V and J calls originate from TCRdb's pipeline instead of the authors' own analysis. The sample includes around 300,000 distinct CDR3 sequences, with 20% observed a single time. The leading ten clones occupy 3.5% of the sample. There are 14 amino acids in the CDR3, from cysteine to phenylalanine inclusive. Only the CDR3 DNA is retained, 42 bases long and in frame from the first base. Per the germline V gene, SQVTM is the CDR1 and ANQGSEA is the CDR2. Deletion took 6 bases off V and 6 bases off J, with a span of 21 bases between the germline ends.

The rearranged chain carries TRBV29-1 and TRBJ2-7; the D segment may tentatively be TRBD1 or TRBD2, each giving 5 matched bases. The clonotype originates from a female donor with ankylosing spondylitis or in good health (not recorded which). Material for sequencing was blood, either unsorted or a sorted T cell fraction (not recorded which). The DNA reads as follows: TGCAGCGTGGAATCCGGGACCGGGGCCCGCGAGCAGTACTTC. Its protein is CSVESGTGAREQYF.